Listed below are T cell receptor beta chains from one sample, sequenced in a study of blood T cell repertoires in COVID-19. Repertoires were generated with immunoSEQ multiplex PCR, while TCRdb's copy carries only in-frame clones and drops some. The sample records about 480,000 clones, around nine tenths being singletons. Material for sequencing was peripheral blood. These receptors came from a woman between 50 and 59 years old with COVID-19, enrolled during active disease. CDR3s include the opening cysteine and the closing phenylalanine or tryptophan. The D gene is left open where the match is weak. Clone size appears in some rows only: once, few, many, or a class for an expanded clone.

NA	NA	TRBJ2-5	TRBV2	CASRRDSRQETQYF	TGTGCCAGCAGGAGAGACAGCCGCCAAGAGACCCAGTACTTC
NA	NA	TRBJ1-3	TRBV2	CASRESPSSGNTIYF	TGTGCCAGCCGGGAAAGCCCGAGCTCTGGAAACACCATATATTTT
NA	NA	TRBJ1-3	TRBV18	CASSQGGSPGNTIYF	TGTGCCAGCTCACAGGGGGGGAGTCCTGGAAACACCATATATTTT
TRBD1	NA	TRBJ1-1	TRBV25-1	CASSESRGLGTEAFF	TGTGCCAGCAGTGAATCCAGGGGGCTGGGCACTGAAGCTTTCTTT
TRBD2	NA	TRBJ2-3	TRBV13	CASSLRLAGGSSTDTQYF	TGTGCCAGCAGCTTAAGGTTAGCGGGGGGCTCTAGCACAGATACGCAGTATTTT
NA	NA	TRBJ1-5	TRBV30	CAWSVSGTSRIAQPQHF	TGTGCCTGGAGTGTATCCGGTACTTCCCGAATAGCTCAGCCCCAGCATTTT
NA	few	TRBJ1-2	TRBV27	CASRPGGGNYGYTF	TGTGCCAGCCGCCCGGGGGGCGGGAACTATGGCTACACCTTC
NA	NA	TRBJ1-5	TRBV29-1	CSVGAGIDQPQHF	TGCAGCGTTGGTGCAGGAATTGATCAGCCCCAGCATTTT
NA	NA	TRBJ1-1	TRBV18	CASSLQGENTEAFF	TGTGCCAGCTCGTTACAGGGAGAGAACACTGAAGCTTTCTTT
NA	NA	TRBJ1-4	TRBV5-1	CASSPQGQEKLFF	TGCGCCAGCAGCCCTCAGGGGCAGGAAAAACTGTTTTTT
NA	NA	TRBJ2-7	TRBV6-1	CASSEGRDYEQYF	TGTGCCAGCAGTGAAGGCAGGGACTACGAGCAGTACTTC
NA	NA	TRBJ1-1	TRBV7-2	CASSPGGGAPVGGAFF	TGTGCCAGCAGCCCAGGAGGGGGGGCGCCGGTGGGAGGAGCTTTCTTT
NA	NA	TRBJ1-1	TRBV28	CASSFNRRDTEAFF	TGTGCCAGCAGTTTTAACAGGAGGGACACTGAAGCTTTCTTT
NA	few	TRBJ1-5	TRBV27	CASSFPAGEPQHF	TGTGCCAGCAGTTTCCCCGCAGGGGAGCCCCAGCATTTT
NA	NA	TRBJ1-3	TRBV6-5	CASSSTGSGNTIYF	TGTGCCAGCAGTTCGACAGGCTCTGGAAACACCATATATTTT
NA	NA	TRBJ1-1	TRBV11-1	CASSFGLGGTNTEAFF	TGTGCCAGCAGCTTTGGGTTGGGGGGAACGAACACTGAAGCTTTCTTT
TRBD2	NA	TRBJ2-5	TRBV30	CAWMRPSGGETQYF	TGTGCCTGGATGCGGCCTAGCGGGGGTGAGACCCAGTACTTC
TRBD2	NA	TRBJ2-2	TRBV19	CASSITAGDTGELFF	TGTGCCAGTAGTATTACGGCGGGAGACACCGGGGAGCTGTTTTTT
NA	NA	TRBJ1-1	TRBV11-3	CASSLDPYTEAFF	TGTGCCAGCAGCTTAGACCCCTACACTGAAGCTTTCTTT
NA	NA	TRBJ1-5	TRBV4-1	CASSQETGNQPQHF	TGCGCCAGCAGCCAAGAGACAGGCAATCAGCCCCAGCATTTT
NA	NA	TRBJ1-1	TRBV19	CASSIGALEDTEAFF	TGTGCCAGTAGTATAGGCGCCCTGGAGGACACTGAAGCTTTCTTT
TRBD1	NA	TRBJ1-1	TRBV7-2	CASSLNQGGITEAFF	TGTGCCAGCAGCTTAAACCAGGGGGGTATCACTGAAGCTTTCTTT
NA	few	TRBJ1-6	TRBV11-1	CASSLESSLYSPLHF	TGTGCCAGCAGCTTAGAGTCCAGTCTCTATTCACCCCTCCACTTT
NA	few	TRBJ2-2	TRBV2	CASSTGRGATGELFF	TGTGCCAGCTCGACAGGGCGGGGGGCAACCGGGGAGCTGTTTTTT
NA	few	TRBJ1-1	TRBV7-9	CASSLGGDTEAFF	TGTGCCAGCAGTTTGGGAGGGGACACTGAAGCTTTCTTT
NA	NA	TRBJ1-2	TRBV5-1	CASSPADYGYTF	TGCGCCAGCAGCCCTGCGGACTATGGCTACACCTTC
TRBD2	NA	TRBJ2-7	TRBV20-1	CSVGGGYEQYF	TGCAGTGTGGGCGGGGGCTACGAGCAGTACTTC
TRBD1	NA	TRBJ2-3	TRBV18	CASSPLGRTGIFEGDTQYF	TGTGCCAGCTCACCACTCGGCAGGACAGGAATTTTTGAGGGAGATACGCAGTATTTT
TRBD1	few	TRBJ2-1	TRBV4-1	CASSQDGTGNYNEQFF	TGCGCCAGCAGCCAAGACGGGACAGGAAACTACAATGAGCAGTTCTTC
NA	NA	TRBJ1-2	TRBV5-6	CASSDGGGNGYTF	TGTGCCAGCAGCGACGGAGGAGGTAATGGCTACACCTTC
NA	once	TRBJ2-5	TRBV18	CASSRRIQETQYF	TGTGCCAGCTCACGCAGAATCCAAGAGACCCAGTACTTC
TRBD1	NA	TRBJ2-3	TRBV15	CATSGSGGSTDTQYF	TGTGCCACCAGTGGTTCAGGGGGAAGCACAGATACGCAGTATTTT
TRBD1	NA	TRBJ1-2	TRBV5-4	CASSFTGAYGYTF	TGTGCCAGCAGCTTTACAGGGGCCTATGGCTACACCTTC
TRBD1	few	TRBJ2-2	TRBV11-2	CASSLEPRTGNTGELFF	TGTGCCAGCAGCTTAGAGCCTCGGACAGGGAACACCGGGGAGCTGTTTTTT
NA	NA	TRBJ1-6	TRBV15	CATSRAGTGNSPLHF	TGTGCCACCAGCAGAGCGGGTACGGGTAATTCACCCCTCCACTTT
TRBD2	NA	TRBJ2-3	TRBV28	CASSLTSADTQYF	TGTGCCAGCAGTTTGACTAGCGCAGATACGCAGTATTTT
NA	once	TRBJ1-4	TRBV4-1	CASSQSGYSEKLFF	TGCGCCAGCAGCCAGTCAGGGTATAGTGAAAAACTGTTTTTT
NA	once	TRBJ2-1	TRBV6-6	CASSYSDNYNEQFF	TGTGCCAGCAGTTACTCGGACAACTACAATGAGCAGTTCTTC